The 10 T cell receptor beta chains presented below share a single source sample, sequenced in a study of T cells after yellow fever vaccination. TCRdb reprocessed the 5' RACE reads with MiXCR, giving one entry per CDR3 protein. The table shows fewer than 350,000 distinct CDR3 sequences, with 8.7% occurring only once. The material was PBMCs, obtained on the day of the first yellow fever vaccination. Every receptor here comes from a man between 18 and 29 years old who received the YFV17D yellow fever vaccine.

At least ten counts were recorded for this clonotype. The chain recombines TRBV29-1 with TRBJ2-1, with unresolved D. V shed 5 bases and J shed 7 bases, with 12 bases lying between them. Germline assignment: CDR1 SQVTM and CDR2 ANQGSEA. This CDR3 spans 12 amino acids. The CDR3 sequence is CSVPRDDNEQFF. CDR3 in DNA: TGCAGCGTTCCCCGAGACGATAATGAGCAGTTCTTC.

The genes are TRBV7-8 and TRBJ1-3; weak D call: TRBD1 (5 bases). CDR3 length: 19 residues. Germline V gene lookup returns CDR1 SGHVS and CDR2 FQNEAQ. V lost 5 bases to trimming and J lost 3 bases, with 26 bases between them. The chain's CDR3 is CASSPSGTYGGIYGNTIYF. CDR3 nucleotides: TGTGCCAGCAGCCCCTCAGGGACTTACGGAGGGATTTATGGAAACACCATATATTTT.

This chain uses TRBV28 with TRBJ2-7; 8 bases agree with TRBD2. CDR3 length equals 14 residues. With V trimmed by 3 bases and J by 4 bases, 5 bases remained unmatched. CDR1 and CDR2 (germline): MDHEN, SYDVKM. CDR3: CASSLPGGVYEQYV. Here the CDR3 DNA reads TGTGCCAGCAGTTTGCCCGGGGGGGTTTACGAGCAGTACGTC.

This clonotype was seen ten or more times. The chain combines TRBV10-3 with TRBJ1-5; D is unresolved. This CDR3 has 15 residues. Looked up from germline, CDR1 is ENHRY and CDR2 is SYGVKD. The V end was cut by 0 bases, the J end by 3 bases, with 9 bases between. CDR3: CAISESGANNQPQHF. As DNA, the CDR3 is TGTGCCATCAGTGAGTCAGGAGCTAACAATCAGCCCCAGCATTTT.

In this sample, this clonotype turned up a few times. The chain carries TRBV4-3 and TRBJ1-2; D perhaps matches TRBD1 (5 bases). The V gene's germline CDR1 is LGHNA and CDR2 YSLEER. There are 14 residues in the CDR3. The V and J ends lost 0 bases and 5 bases respectively, with 10 bases between them. The CDR3 sequence is CASSQDGTSYGYTF. CDR3 sequence (DNA): TGCGCCAGCAGCCAAGACGGGACTTCGTATGGCTACACCTTC.

The chain links TRBV6-5 to TRBJ2-5, with 10 bases identical to TRBD1. The CDR3 has 16 amino acids. From germline, CDR1 is MNHEY and CDR2 SVGAGI. Trimming cost V 2 bases and J 5 bases; bases outside gene matches: 8. The CDR3 region is CASSYGDRGPGETQYF. Here the CDR3 DNA reads TGTGCCAGCAGTTACGGGGACAGGGGCCCTGGGGAGACCCAGTACTTC.

In this sample, this clonotype turned up a few times. The rearrangement uses TRBV6-5 and TRBJ2-1; D is possibly TRBD1 (6 bases). The V end was cut by 3 bases, the J end by 8 bases, with 11 bases between. The CDR3 spans 13 residues. Germline V CDR1 and CDR2: MNHEY, SVGAGI. CDR3 DNA sequence: TGTGCCAGCAGTTATTGGGGGCCCGATGAGCAGTTCTTC. It codes for CASSYWGPDEQFF.

This rearrangement joins TRBV12-3 or TRBV12-4 to TRBJ1-4; tentative D call: TRBD1 (5 bases). V gave up 6 bases and J gave up 8 bases, with 13 bases separating them. CDR3 length equals 13 residues. The CDR3 sequence: CASSGTLGEKLFF. Written as DNA, the CDR3 is TGTGCCAGCAGCGGGACCCTTGGGGAAAAACTGTTTTTT.

This clonotype appeared a few times. The chain recombines TRBV7-9 with TRBJ2-2, with 8 bases fitting TRBD1. V lost 5 bases, J lost 5 bases, and 10 bases stayed unmatched. CDR1 is SEHNR, CDR2 FQNEAQ, per germline (reference sequence). The CDR3 has 16 amino acids. The CDR3 bases are TGTGCCAGCAGCGCCCCGACAGGGGCACCAACCGGGGAGCTGTTTTTT. Its protein is CASSAPTGAPTGELFF.

Only a few counts were recorded for this clonotype. V and J are TRBV6-5 and TRBJ2-1; 7 positions match TRBD1. Germline values: CDR1 MNHEY, CDR2 SVGAGI. The J segment lost 8 bases and the V segment lost 1 base, leaving 8 bases of the junction unmatched. The CDR3 has 15 residues. The CDR3 region is CASSYLGQVTDEQFF. The CDR3 DNA reads TGTGCCAGCAGTTACTTAGGACAGGTTACGGATGAGCAGTTCTTC.